The clone carrying this TCR beta chain was found once. Germline CDR1 is KGHSH and CDR2 is LQKENI. Trimming cost V 3 bases and J 8 bases, with 10 bases left between them. The CDR3 consists of 12 residues. In the original workflow: Cell counts per sample came from amplifying reference gene primers. TCRdb's copy holds only in-frame clones and misses some; the assay was immunoSEQ multiplex PCR. Clone size and the V and J calls come from that table; the DNA yielded D and trimming. This sample has some 87,000 clones, with 60% to 85% found just once. This record belongs to a study of blood T cell repertoires in COVID-19. The wider study: COVID-19 samples from acute and convalescent phases originated in the United States, Italy and Spain. Sources were T cells, B-cell-depleted T cells, or PBMCs; the material itself was cDNA or gDNA.

The chain combines TRBV18 with TRBJ1-2; the D is unclear. The material sequenced was peripheral blood. This clonotype was obtained from a human donor in a cohort sampled during active COVID-19. The DNA for the CDR3 is TGTGCCAGCTCACCGGCGGAGGGAGGCTACACCTTC. Translation: CASSPAEGGYTF.